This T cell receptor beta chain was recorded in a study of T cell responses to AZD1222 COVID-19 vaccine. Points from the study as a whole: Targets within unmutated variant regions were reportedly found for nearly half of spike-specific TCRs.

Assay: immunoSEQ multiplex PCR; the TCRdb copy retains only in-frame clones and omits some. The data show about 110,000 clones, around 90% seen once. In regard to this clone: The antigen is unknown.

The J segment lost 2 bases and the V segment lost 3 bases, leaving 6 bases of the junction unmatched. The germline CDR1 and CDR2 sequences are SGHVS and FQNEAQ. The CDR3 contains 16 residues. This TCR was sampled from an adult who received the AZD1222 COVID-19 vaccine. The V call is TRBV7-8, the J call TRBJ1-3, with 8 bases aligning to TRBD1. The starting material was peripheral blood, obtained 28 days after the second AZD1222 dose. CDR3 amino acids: CASSFRGLVTGNTIYF. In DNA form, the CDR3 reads TGTGCCAGCAGCTTCAGGGGGCTGGTAACTGGAAACACCATATATTTT.